A selection of T cell receptor beta chains follows, all from one sample in a study of CD8+CD57+ T cells in acquired aplastic anemia. TCRdb ran MiXCR on the reads and lists one entry per CDR3 protein. The table shows under 500,000 distinct CDR3 sequences, with approximately 33% occurring only once. The sample comprised sorted CD4+, CD8+, or CD8+CD57+ T cells (not recorded which) from PBMCs. The source of these receptors is a human donor with aplastic anemia. Both conserved end residues are part of each CDR3. Each record gives: D gene, clone size, J gene, V gene, CDR3 DNA, CDR3 protein. A D gene is named only where the DNA matches it firmly. Size is omitted from some rows. Given values are once, few, many or a class for expanded clones.

>NA|NA|TRBJ2-1|TRBV11-2
TGTGCCAGCAGCTTGAAGGTAGCGGAATACAATGAGCAGTTCTTC
CASSLKVAEYNEQFF
>NA|few|TRBJ2-5|TRBV7-2
TGTGCCAGCAGCTTAGGGAGGGACGGACAAGAGACCCAGTACTTC
CASSLGRDGQETQYF
>TRBD1|many|TRBJ1-5|TRBV2
TGTGCCAGTGCCCGGGACAGGGGCAATCAGCCCCAGCATTTT
CASARDRGNQPQHF
>NA|many|TRBJ1-2|TRBV7-2
TGTGCCAGCAGCTTAGTAGCAGAGGGTGTCTCTAGCTATGGCTACACCTTC
CASSLVAEGVSSYGYTF
>TRBD2|NA|TRBJ2-7|TRBV29-1
TGCAGCGGAATCTCGACTAGCGGCTACGAGCAGTACTTC
CSGISTSGYEQYF
>NA|NA|TRBJ2-3|TRBV20-1
TGCAGTGCTAGCGGCGAGTCTAGCACAGATACGCAGTATTTT
CSASGESSTDTQYF
>NA|NA|TRBJ1-4|TRBV19
TGTGCCAGTAGCATGAACGGTAGGGCGGTGGTTGATAATGAAAAACTGTTTTTT
CASSMNGRAVVDNEKLFF
>NA|many|TRBJ2-5|TRBV15
TGTGCCACCAGCAGAGTCGTTTCGGCGGGGTCAGAGACCCAGTACTTC
CATSRVVSAGSETQYF
>TRBD1|many|TRBJ1-3|TRBV9
TGTGCCAGCAGCGCTAGACAGGGGACCGCTATTGGAAACACCATATATTTT
CASSARQGTAIGNTIYF
>NA|few|TRBJ2-7|TRBV7-8
TGTGCCAGCAGCCCCCGGGGCCCTTTCGGCTACGAGCAGTACTTC
CASSPRGPFGYEQYF
>TRBD1|NA|TRBJ1-2|TRBV7-9
TGTGCCAGCAGCTTAACAGGGGGCGCATATGGCTACACCTTC
CASSLTGGAYGYTF
>TRBD1|NA|TRBJ1-2|TRBV6-1
TGTGCCAGCAGTGTCGTCGGACAGGGAAACTATGGCTACACCTTC
CASSVVGQGNYGYTF
>NA|many|TRBJ2-7|TRBV14
TGTGCCAGCAGCCCCCTGGGTAGCGAGCAGTACTTC
CASSPLGSEQYF